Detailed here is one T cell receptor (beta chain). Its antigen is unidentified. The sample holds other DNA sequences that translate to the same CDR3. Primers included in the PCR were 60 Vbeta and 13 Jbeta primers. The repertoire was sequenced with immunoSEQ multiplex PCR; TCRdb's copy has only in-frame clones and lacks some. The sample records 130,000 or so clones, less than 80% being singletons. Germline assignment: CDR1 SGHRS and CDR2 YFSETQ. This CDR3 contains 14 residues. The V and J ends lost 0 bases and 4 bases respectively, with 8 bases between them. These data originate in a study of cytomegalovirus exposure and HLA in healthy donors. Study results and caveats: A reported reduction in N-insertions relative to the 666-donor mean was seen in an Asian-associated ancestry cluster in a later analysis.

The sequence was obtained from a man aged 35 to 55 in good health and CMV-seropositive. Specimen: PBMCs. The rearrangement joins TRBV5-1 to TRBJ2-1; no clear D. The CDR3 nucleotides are TGCGCCAGCAGCTTGGGCCAGGAATACAATGAGCAGTTCTTC. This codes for CASSLGQEYNEQFF.